This is a list of T cell receptor beta chains from one sample in a study of early T cells in non-severe SARS-CoV-2 infection. TCRdb re-called the 5' RACE reads through MiXCR, storing one row per CDR3 protein. The table lists tens of thousands of distinct CDR3 sequences, 4.5% to 5.5% of them singletons. Sequenced sample: whole blood. The receptor set was obtained from an adult who was a healthcare worker with PCR-confirmed SARS-CoV-2 infection or an uninfected control (not recorded which). The CDR3 runs from the conserved cysteine through the conserved F or W.

V: TRBV3-1
CDR3: CASSQGIGGRADTQYF

V: TRBV9
CDR3: CASSVGTGLAGYEQYF

V: TRBV7-6
CDR3: CASSFLLAGGTGELFF

V: TRBV14
CDR3: CASSQESYNSPLHF

V: TRBV11-3
CDR3: CASSLDGQVNTEAFF

V: TRBV3-1
CDR3: CASSQLTLAGTNEQYF

V: TRBV5-4
CDR3: CASSLGLAGLTDTQYF

V: TRBV28
CDR3: CASSLLGQPQHF

V: TRBV18
CDR3: CASSFERNNEQFF

V: TRBV7-6
CDR3: CASSRGTGREQFF

V: TRBV7-2
CDR3: CASSRLTTYNEQFF

V: TRBV7-2
CDR3: CASSSQGIVSNEQFF

V: TRBV20-1
CDR3: CSARDPNPPSGHRANYGYTF

V: TRBV29-1
CDR3: CSVGPGQGPSNEQFF

V: TRBV7-9
CDR3: CASSLTGVGYNEQFF

V: TRBV6-6
CDR3: CASSPRGNGPTDTQYF